This T cell receptor beta chain came from a study of identical twins. Study-wide findings and caveats: Invariant MAIT and iNKT cells may have partly biased zero-insertion analyses. In beta out-of-frame sequences, the excess sharing between twins was weaker. Out-of-frame alpha sequences that twins shared showed excess low generation probability.

Germline assignment: CDR1 DFQATT and CDR2 SNEGSKA (reference sequence). The CDR3 consists of 12 residues. Trimming took 5 bases from V and 8 from J, leaving 15 bases between them. This clonotype occurred a few times. No antigen is known for it. One entry per CDR3 protein results from TCRdb running MiXCR on the 5' RACE reads. Found here are about 210,000 distinct CDR3 sequences, roughly 10% of them singletons; the top ten hold 4% to 6%. No donor was unhealthy or non-Caucasian. Input material: memory (CD45RO+) T cells sorted from blood. The V gene is TRBV20-1, the J gene TRBJ1-2; D is unclear. This TCR was recovered from a woman younger than 35 in good health. The CDR3 DNA is TGCAGTGCTTACCAGGTTCCCAGGGGCTACACCTTC. Its protein is CSAYQVPRGYTF.